This T cell receptor (beta chain) appears in the sequencing data of a study of long-term antiretroviral therapy in people with HIV. Study-wide findings and caveats: Clones with expansion before ART led the repertoire at all time points. Blood in the study was drawn between the mid-2000s and the late 2010s, possibly under older ART regimens, which may be less effective than current ones. Post-ART samples showed increased diversity that remained below transplant donor control levels.

V was cut by 2 bases and J by 1 base, with 5 bases left in between. The CDR3 covers 13 residues. Per the germline V gene, CDR1 is MGHRA and CDR2 is YSYEKL. It was version v3.0 of the immunoSEQ assay that was run at survey level. Assay: immunoSEQ multiplex PCR; the TCRdb copy retains only in-frame clones and omits some. The sample lists about 25,000 clones, about 83% occurring once. As to this clone: Antigen unknown.

Each contributor possessed a minimum of one pre-ART and a minimum of two post-ART PBMC samples. The sequence came from a man between 18 and 35 years old with HIV. The sequenced sample was unsorted PBMCs, obtained 3 years after starting antiretroviral therapy. The V and J genes are TRBV4-1 and TRBJ1-1, with D possibly matching TRBD1 (5 bases). CDR3 bases: TGCGCCAGCAGCCAAACAGGGAACACTGAAGCTTTCTTT. Residues: CASSQTGNTEAFF.